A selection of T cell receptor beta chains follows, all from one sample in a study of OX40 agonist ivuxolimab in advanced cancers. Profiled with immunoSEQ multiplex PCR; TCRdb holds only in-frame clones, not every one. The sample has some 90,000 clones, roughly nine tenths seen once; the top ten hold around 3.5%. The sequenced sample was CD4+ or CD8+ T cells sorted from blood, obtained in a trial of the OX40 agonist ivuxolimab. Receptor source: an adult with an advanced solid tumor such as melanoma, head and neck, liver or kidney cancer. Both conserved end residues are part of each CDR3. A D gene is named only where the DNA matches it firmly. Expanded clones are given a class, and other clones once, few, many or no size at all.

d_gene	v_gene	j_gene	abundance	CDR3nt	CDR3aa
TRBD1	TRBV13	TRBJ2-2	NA	TGTGCCAGCAGCTCGACAGGGAAGAACGGGGAGCTGTTTTTT	CASSSTGKNGELFF
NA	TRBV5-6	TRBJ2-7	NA	TGTGCCAGCAGCTTGGAGGGCCCTAGCCCCTACGAGCAGTACTTC	CASSLEGPSPYEQYF
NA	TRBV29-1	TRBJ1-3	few	TGCAGCGTTAAACCGACAGACGGAAACACCATATATTTT	CSVKPTDGNTIYF
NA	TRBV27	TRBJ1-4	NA	TGTGCCAGCAGTTTAAGTGGAACTGAAAAACTGTTTTTT	CASSLSGTEKLFF
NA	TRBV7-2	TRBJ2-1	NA	TGTGCCAGCAGCTTAGCAGGTGAGCAGTTCTTC	CASSLAGEQFF
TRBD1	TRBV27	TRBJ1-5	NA	TGTGCCAGCAGTTCCAGGGGGAATCAGCCCCAGCATTTT	CASSSRGNQPQHF
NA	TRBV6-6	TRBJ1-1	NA	TGTGCCAGCAGTCCCCGGGGGGCTGAAGCTTTCTTT	CASSPRGAEAFF
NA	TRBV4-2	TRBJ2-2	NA	TGTGCCAGCAGCCAACCGGGGCCAGGTGAGACCGGGGAGCTGTTTTTT	CASSQPGPGETGELFF
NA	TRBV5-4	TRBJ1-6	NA	TGTGCCAGCAGCACGGGACTGCGTAATTCACCCCTCCACTTT	CASSTGLRNSPLHF
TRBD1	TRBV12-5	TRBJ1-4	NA	TGTGCTAGTGGTCCTCCCGACAGGGGCCTGTTTTTT	CASGPPDRGLFF
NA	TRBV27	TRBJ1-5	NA	TGTGCCAGCAGTTCACCAGTAGCTCGCGGGGAGCCCCGCAATCAGCCCCAGCATTTT	CASSSPVARGEPRNQPQHF
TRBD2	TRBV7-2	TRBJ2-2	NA	TGTGCCAGCAACCGACTAGCGGAGGGAACCGGGGAGCTGTTTTTT	CASNRLAEGTGELFF
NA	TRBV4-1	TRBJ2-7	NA	TGCGCCAGCAGCCCGGGGGAGTACGGGTACGAGCAGTACTTC	CASSPGEYGYEQYF
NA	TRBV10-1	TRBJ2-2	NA	TGCGCCAGCAGTGAGTTCCGGGGGACGAACACCGGGGAGCTGTTTTTT	CASSEFRGTNTGELFF
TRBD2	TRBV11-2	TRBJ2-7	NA	TGTGCCAGTGGGGGAGGGTCCTACGAGCAGTACTTC	CASGGGSYEQYF
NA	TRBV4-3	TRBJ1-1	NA	TGCGCCAGCAGCCAAGACGCGTTCATGAACACTGAAGCTTTCTTT	CASSQDAFMNTEAFF
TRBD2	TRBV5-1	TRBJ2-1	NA	TGCGCCAGCAGCCCTGGGAGGGCTAGCGGGAGGATTTACAATGAGCAGTTCTTC	CASSPGRASGRIYNEQFF
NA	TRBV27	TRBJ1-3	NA	TGTGCCAGCAGTTTGGGAACCTACTCTGGAAACACCATATATTTT	CASSLGTYSGNTIYF
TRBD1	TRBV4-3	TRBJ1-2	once	TGCGCCAGCAGCCAGCATGGACAGGGGGCTGTCGACGGCTACACCTTC	CASSQHGQGAVDGYTF
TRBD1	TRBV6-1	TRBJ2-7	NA	TGTGCCAGCATACCGGGACAGTCGATAAATTACGAGCAGTACTTC	CASIPGQSINYEQYF
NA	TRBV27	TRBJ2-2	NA	TGTGCCAGCAGTTTATCGACCGGTGGAGAGCTGTTTTTT	CASSLSTGGELFF
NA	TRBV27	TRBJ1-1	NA	TGTGCCAGCAGTCTGAGGGGGAACACTGAAGCTTTCTTT	CASSLRGNTEAFF
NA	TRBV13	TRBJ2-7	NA	TGTGCCAGCAGCTTAATAAGAACCGAGCAGTACTTC	CASSLIRTEQYF
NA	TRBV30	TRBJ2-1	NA	TGTGCCTGGATGTTGAAGGAGCGCCCGGATGAGCAGTTCTTC	CAWMLKERPDEQFF
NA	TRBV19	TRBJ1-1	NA	TGTGCCAGTAGCGGCAGGGTTGTGAACACTGAAGCTTTCTTT	CASSGRVVNTEAFF
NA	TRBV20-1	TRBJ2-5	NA	TGCAGTGCGGTTAGTTCGGAGACCCAGTACTTC	CSAVSSETQYF
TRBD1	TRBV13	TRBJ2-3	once	TGTGCCAGCAGCCCCGGGACAGTGGGCGTCACAGATACGCAGTATTTT	CASSPGTVGVTDTQYF
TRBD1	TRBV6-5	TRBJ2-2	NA	TGTGCCAGCAGTTACCGGACAGGGGGCTTGTCCGGGGAGCTGTTTTTT	CASSYRTGGLSGELFF
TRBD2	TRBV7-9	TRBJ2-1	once	TGTGCCAGCAGCTTAGGAGCTAGCGGGGTTGCCAATGAGCAGTTCTTC	CASSLGASGVANEQFF
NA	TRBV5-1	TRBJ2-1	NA	TGCGCCAGCACTCGGGACAACTACAATGAGCAGTTCTTC	CASTRDNYNEQFF
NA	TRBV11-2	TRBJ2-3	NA	TGTGCCAGCAGCTTACAGGATACGCAGTATTTT	CASSLQDTQYF
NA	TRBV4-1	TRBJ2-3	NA	TGCGCCAGCAGCCAAGATGGAGACCCTAGGGCAGATACGCAGTATTTT	CASSQDGDPRADTQYF
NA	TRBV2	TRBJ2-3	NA	TGTGCCAGCATCGGAGGTGTGGCGCAGTATTTT	CASIGGVAQYF
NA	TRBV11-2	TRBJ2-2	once	TGTGCCAGCAGCTTAGACCCCTCCCCCGGAAACGGGGAGCTGTTTTTT	CASSLDPSPGNGELFF
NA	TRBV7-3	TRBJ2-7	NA	TGTGCCAGCAGCTTATTTGGGGGGTCCCCCTACGAGCAGTACTTC	CASSLFGGSPYEQYF
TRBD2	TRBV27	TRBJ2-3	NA	TGTGCCACCCGGCCGGGGGGGACAGATACGCAGTATTTT	CATRPGGTDTQYF
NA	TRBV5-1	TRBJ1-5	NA	TGCGCCAGCAGCTTGGCGGGCAGTCAGCCCCAGCATTTT	CASSLAGSQPQHF
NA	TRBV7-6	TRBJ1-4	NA	TGTGCCAGCAGCCTAAGGGCGGACAGCCTGAATGAAAAACTGTTTTTT	CASSLRADSLNEKLFF
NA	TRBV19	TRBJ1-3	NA	TGTGCCAGTAGAGACAGATTTGGAAACACCATATATTTT	CASRDRFGNTIYF
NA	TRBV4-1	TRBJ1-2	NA	TGCGCCAGCAGCCGGACTGGGGTGAATCTCTATGGCTACACCTTC	CASSRTGVNLYGYTF
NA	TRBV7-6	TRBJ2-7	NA	TGTGCCAGCAGCCACCGGGACCAGCCCTACGAGCAGTACTTC	CASSHRDQPYEQYF
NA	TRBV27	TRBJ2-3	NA	TGTGCCAGCAGTTTGGGGGTAACAGATACGCAGTATTTT	CASSLGVTDTQYF
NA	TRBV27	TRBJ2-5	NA	TGTGCCAGCAGCTCCGGACGTTCCAGGGAGACCCAGTACTTC	CASSSGRSRETQYF
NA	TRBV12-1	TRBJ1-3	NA	TGTGCCAGCAGCTTCAATCGGACAGCCATCCGCTCTGGAAACACCATATATTTT	CASSFNRTAIRSGNTIYF
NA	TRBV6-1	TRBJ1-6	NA	TGTGCCAGCAGGGAAAGAAGCTCCTATAATTCACCCCTCCACTTT	CASRERSSYNSPLHF